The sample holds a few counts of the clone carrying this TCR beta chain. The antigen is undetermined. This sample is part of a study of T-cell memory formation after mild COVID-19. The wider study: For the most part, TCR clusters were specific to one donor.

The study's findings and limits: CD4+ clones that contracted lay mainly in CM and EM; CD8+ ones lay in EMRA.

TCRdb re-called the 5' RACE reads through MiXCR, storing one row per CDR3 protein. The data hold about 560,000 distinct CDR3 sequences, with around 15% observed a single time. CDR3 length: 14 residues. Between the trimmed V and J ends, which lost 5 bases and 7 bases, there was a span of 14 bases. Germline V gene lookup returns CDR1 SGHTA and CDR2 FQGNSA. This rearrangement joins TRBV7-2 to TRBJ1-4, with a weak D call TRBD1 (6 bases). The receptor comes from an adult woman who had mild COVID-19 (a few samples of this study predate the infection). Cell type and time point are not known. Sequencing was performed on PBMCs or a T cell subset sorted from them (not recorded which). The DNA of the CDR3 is TGTGCCAGCAGCCGACCGGGGGGGGCTGAAAAACTGTTTTTT. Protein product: CASSRPGGAEKLFF.